The 11 T cell receptor beta chains in this list originate from one sample, sequenced in a study of early T cells in non-severe SARS-CoV-2 infection. TCRdb recomputed calls from the 5' RACE reads with MiXCR, one row per CDR3 protein. The sample has approximately 27,000 distinct CDR3 sequences, around 5.8% seen once. Sequencing was performed on whole blood. The receptors were gathered from an adult who was a healthcare worker with PCR-confirmed SARS-CoV-2 infection or an uninfected control (not recorded which).

This clonotype was counted at least ten times. V gene TRBV7-8 combines with J gene TRBJ1-1; no firm D call. The germline V gene has CDR1 SGHVS and CDR2 FQNEAQ. This CDR3 has 15 residues. With 2 bases removed from V and 0 bases from J, the gap between germline ends came to 10 bases. The CDR3 loop reads CASSLSGAVNTEAFF. As DNA, the CDR3 is TGTGCCAGCAGCTTATCGGGAGCAGTGAACACTGAAGCTTTCTTT.

This clonotype appeared many times. This sequence joins TRBV10-1 and TRBJ2-1; no clear D gene. There are 14 residues in the CDR3. The V end lost 2 bases, the J end lost 12 bases, and 17 bases lay between the germline ends. Germline CDR1 reads WNHNN; CDR2 reads SYGVQD (reference sequence). The CDR3 sequence: CASSETRPPKGQFF. The DNA of the CDR3 is TGCGCCAGCAGTGAGACAAGACCGCCTAAAGGGCAGTTCTTC.

The table lists this clonotype with a few counts. One base away lies a much larger clone, so this may be a sequencing read error. This chain connects TRBV30 to TRBJ2-1; possibly TRBD1 or TRBD2 for D (5 bases each). Germline loops: CDR1 GTSNPN, CDR2 SVGIG (reference sequence). The CDR3 runs to 12 residues. Trimming shortened V by 5 bases and J by 7 bases, and 12 bases separated the two germline ends. In DNA form, the CDR3 reads TGTGCCTGGGGTGCCTGGGGGAATGAGCAGTTCTTC. Encoded protein: CAWGAWGNEQFF.

This clonotype was found a few times. The chain links TRBV29-1 to TRBJ2-5; TRBD2 might be the D (6 bases). V lost 5 bases to trimming and J lost 2 bases, with 12 bases between them. From germline, CDR1 is SQVTM and CDR2 ANQGSEA. This CDR3 has 13 amino acids. The CDR3 sequence: CSVNRLGQETQYF. The CDR3 DNA is TGCAGCGTTAACAGACTAGGACAAGAGACCCAGTACTTC.

This clonotype was observed a few times. V usage is TRBV29-1 and J usage is TRBJ1-2; D perhaps matches TRBD1 (6 bases). The germline V gene encodes CDR1 SQVTM and CDR2 ANQGSEA. The V gene lost 6 bases and the J gene lost 6 bases, with 14 bases spanning the gap. The CDR3 extends over 12 amino acids. The CDR3 bases are TGCAGCGTGGGAGACAGGCCGGATGGCTACACCTTC. Translating gives CSVGDRPDGYTF.

The chain links TRBV6-2 or TRBV6-3 to TRBJ1-1; no firm D call. This CDR3 comprises 14 residues. Germline V lookup: CDR1 MNHEY, CDR2 SVGEGT. Trimming left V 0 bases short and J 6 bases short, with 11 bases between. CDR3 DNA sequence: TGTGCCAGCAGTTACTCGACTTTGAGTGCTGAAGCTTTCTTT. This translates into CASSYSTLSAEAFF.

This clonotype has at least ten counts. CDR3 region: CASSTSGTGSGEQFF. The CDR3 DNA follows: TGTGCCAGCAGCACTTCCGGGACAGGGTCTGGGGAGCAGTTCTTC. The J gene is TRBJ2-1, the V gene TRBV7-9; 9 nucleotides match TRBD1. Germline V lookup: CDR1 SEHNR, CDR2 FQNEAQ (reference sequence). Trimming cost V 5 bases and J 10 bases; bases outside gene matches: 12. The length of the CDR3 is 15 residues. The variable domain in full, with the rest retrieved from reference TRBV7-9 and TRBJ2-1, is DTGVSQNPRHKITKRGQNVTFRCDPISEHNRLYWYRQTLGQGPEFLTYFQNEAQLEKSRLLSDRFSAERPKGSFSTLEIQRTEQGDSAMYLCASSTSGTGSGEQFFGPGTRLTVL.

This clonotype was detected ten times or more. This chain uses TRBV10-3 with TRBJ2-2, with a weak D call TRBD2 (6 bases). The CDR3 loop spans 15 amino acids. Germline lookup yields CDR1 ENHRY and CDR2 SYGVKD. Trimming stripped 5 bases from V and 6 bases from J, with 16 bases between. The CDR3 is CAISPEGLNSGELFF. CDR3 bases: TGTGCCATCAGTCCGGAGGGACTTAATTCCGGGGAGCTGTTTTTT.

This clonotype has at least ten counts. The CDR3 spells CAWSDGYSGNTIYF. CDR3 DNA: TGTGCCTGGTCGGACGGATACTCTGGAAACACCATATATTTT. The rearrangement joins TRBV30 to TRBJ1-3; D is undetermined. Germline V gene sequence: CDR1 GTSNPN, CDR2 SVGIG (reference sequence). The CDR3 sequence is 14 residues long. V was trimmed by 5 bases and J by 0 bases, leaving 11 bases between them.

This clonotype has at least ten counts. The V gene is TRBV18, the J gene TRBJ2-3; 7 bases line up with TRBD1. Germline V gene sequence: CDR1 KGHSH, CDR2 LQKENI. The V segment lost 2 bases and the J segment 1 base; nucleotides outside the gene matches: 9. This CDR3 has 17 residues. In nucleotides, the CDR3 is TGTGCCAGCTCACCAAGGGAACGGACAGGAGGCACAGATACGCAGTATTTT. Amino acids: CASSPRERTGGTDTQYF.

The sample holds many counts of this clonotype. The V gene is TRBV4-2, the J gene TRBJ2-1, with D possibly being TRBD2 (5 bases). The CDR3 is made up of 15 amino acids. Trimming stripped 1 base from V and 5 bases from J, with 12 bases between. The germline V gene encodes CDR1 LGHNA and CDR2 YNFKEQ. The CDR3 is CASSQVGGGHNEQFF. Here the CDR3 DNA reads TGTGCCAGCAGCCAAGTAGGAGGCGGCCACAATGAGCAGTTCTTC.